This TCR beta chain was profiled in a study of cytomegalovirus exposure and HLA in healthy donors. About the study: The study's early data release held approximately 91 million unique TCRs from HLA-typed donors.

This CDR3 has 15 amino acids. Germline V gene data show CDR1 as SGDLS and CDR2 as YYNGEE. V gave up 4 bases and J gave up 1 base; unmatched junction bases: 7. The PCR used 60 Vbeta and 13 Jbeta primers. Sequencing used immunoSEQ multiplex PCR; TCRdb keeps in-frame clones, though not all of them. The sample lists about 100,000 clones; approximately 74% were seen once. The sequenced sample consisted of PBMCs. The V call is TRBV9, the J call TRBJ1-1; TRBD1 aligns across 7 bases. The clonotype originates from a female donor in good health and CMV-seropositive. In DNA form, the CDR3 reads TGTGCCAGCAGCCTGATCGGACAGGCGAACACTGAAGCTTTCTTT. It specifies CASSLIGQANTEAFF.